This T cell receptor (beta chain) was sequenced in a study of blood T cell repertoires in COVID-19 (dated by TCRdb to about 2020). Notes on the research overall: Samples covering the acute and convalescent phases of COVID-19 were provided by collaborators in the United States, Italy and Spain. The prospective study material was composed of cDNA or gDNA derived from T cells, B-cell-depleted T cells, or PBMCs. The dataset comprised deeply sampled blood TCRbeta repertoires from subjects exposed to, actively infected with, or recovered from COVID-19. The repertoires were released in a freely available public database intended as a resource for research on the immune response to SARS-CoV-2. The samples were drawn from two sources: the first 160 participants of the ongoing ImmuneRACE study, and 1,000 to 1,500 subjects contributed by 6 global collaborators. Nearly every sample came with metadata listing a de-identified subject ID, COVID-19 status, age in years and sex. HLA class I and class II types, where available, came from metadata supplied by the sample provider rather than from assay-based typing.

One collaborating source in Seattle enrolled patients during active infection and followed them longitudinally through the course of disease. The collaborating institutions used their own protocols to collect whole blood in K2EDTA tubes. For TCRbeta analysis, collaborators shipped samples as frozen whole blood, isolated PBMCs, or DNA extracted from either of those sample types. TCRbeta CDR3 regions were amplified from genomic DNA by means of the immunoSEQ Assay, a bias-controlled multiplex PCR. The authors' pipeline ran thus. The number of nucleated cells in each sample was estimated by amplification of reference gene primers within the assay. To quantify the absolute abundance of each unique TCRbeta CDR3 rearrangement, sequence reads were collapsed and filtered. For each sample, productive Simpson clonality was calculated by taking the square root of Simpson's diversity index across productive rearrangements. Sourced from immuneACCESS, this table was stored by TCRdb with only in-frame sequences that have V and J called. A share of the clones is absent; for the studies checked, an unresolved V gene accounts for under half, and the remainder has no known explanation. V and J calls plus clone size are reproduced from that table; the DNA served to infer D and trimming. Here the sample has 150,000 to 200,000 clones; about 83% occur a single time. Approximately 13% of the sample lies in the top ten.

As concerns this clone: No antigen is known for it. Base qualities are not provided; no much larger clone lies one nucleotide away.

CDR1 and CDR2, looked up from the germline V gene, are MNHEY and SVGAGI. The CDR3 goes from the cysteine to the phenylalanine over 13 residues. The DNA shown is the 39-base CDR3, in frame from base 1. V and J are truncated by 7 bases and 3 bases respectively, leaving an intervening sequence of 9 bases. Findings and caveats that apply to the study as a whole: Clinical and demographic metadata were provided uncurated, with the amount varying by source and participant.

The rearrangement joined TRBV6-5 to TRBJ1-4; too little of a D gene remains to name it. The sample consisted of peripheral blood. The receptor's source is a woman aged 70-85 years with COVID-19, enrolled during active disease. The DNA sequence reads TGTGCCAGCAAGCGGGTACCTAATGAAAAACTGTTTTTT. Its protein is CASKRVPNEKLFF.